This entry lists 16 T cell receptor beta chains sequenced from one sample in a study of PD-1 blockade in classical Hodgkin lymphoma. There was relapse after autologous stem cell transplantation in every patient, and there was variation in brentuximab vedotin exposure. Sequencing used immunoSEQ multiplex PCR; TCRdb keeps in-frame clones, though not all of them. The sample lists 25,000 to 30,000 clones, roughly 85% occurring once. The specimen was peripheral blood mononuclear cells (PBMCs), collected before the second cycle of nivolumab. All receptors come from a human donor with classical Hodgkin lymphoma.

The CDR3 DNA reads TGTGCCAGCAGCTTACAGGACAGGGGTCATTCACCCCTCCACTTT. As protein: CASSLQDRGHSPLHF. This chain connects TRBV9 to TRBJ1-6; 9 positions match TRBD1. Germline values: CDR1 SGDLS, CDR2 YYNGEE. This CDR3 region has 15 residues. Trimming removed 4 bases from V and 8 bases from J; junction bases left unmatched: 7.

The chain is built from TRBV4-2 and TRBJ1-5; a possible D gene is TRBD1 (6 bases). The CDR3 length is 14 residues. Trimming pared 2 bases from V and 7 bases from J, leaving 12 bases between. Germline CDR1 LGHNA, CDR2 YNFKEQ. Written as DNA, the CDR3 is TGTGCCAGCAGCCAAACAGGGTCACGCCAGCCCCAGCATTTT. Translated: CASSQTGSRQPQHF.

The chain combines TRBV19 with TRBJ2-5, with 8 bases lining up with TRBD1. J was trimmed by 5 bases and V by 3 bases; bases with no gene match: 5. Looked up from germline, CDR1 is LNHDA and CDR2 is SQIVND (reference sequence). The CDR3 extends over 14 amino acids. The chain's CDR3 is CASSMQGAQETQYF. The CDR3 DNA sequence: TGTGCCAGTAGTATGCAGGGGGCGCAGGAGACCCAGTACTTC.

The CDR3 coding sequence is TGTGCCAGCAGCTTTGCAGAGAACACTGAAGCTTTCTTT. It encodes CASSFAENTEAFF. The chain employs TRBV7-6 and TRBJ1-1; no definite D call. Germline CDR1 and CDR2: SGHVS and FNYEAQ. This CDR3 has 13 amino acids. V was shortened by 3 bases and J by 1 base, with 6 bases between the two germline ends.

This chain joins TRBV10-3 and TRBJ1-2; D is possibly TRBD1 (6 bases). Germline V gene lookup returns CDR1 ENHRY and CDR2 SYGVKD. The V gene lost 2 bases and the J gene lost 4 bases, with 11 bases spanning the gap. This CDR3 has 14 residues. The CDR3 is CAISELGTSYGYTF. CDR3 sequence (DNA): TGTGCCATCAGTGAGCTCGGGACAAGCTATGGCTACACCTTC.

The V call is TRBV4-3, the J call TRBJ1-1; D is perhaps TRBD1 (6 bases). The germline gives CDR1 LGHNA, CDR2 YSLEER. This CDR3 has 20 residues. Trimming removed 2 bases from V and 4 bases from J, with 29 bases in between. CDR3 nucleotide sequence: TGCGCCAGCAGCCAAACTTTACCCCAGGGGCCCTCCTGGGTGGGCACTGAAGCTTTCTTT. Translated, it gives CASSQTLPQGPSWVGTEAFF.

This chain's CDR3 is CASSLAPNYGYTF. The CDR3 nucleotides are TGTGCCAGCAGCTTAGCGCCTAACTATGGCTACACCTTC. The chain is built from TRBV7-2 and TRBJ1-2; no reliable D call. Germline V gene sequence: CDR1 SGHTA, CDR2 FQGNSA. CDR3 size: 13 residues. V lost 0 bases and J lost 0, with 2 bases in between.

The V call is TRBV5-1, the J call TRBJ2-1, with D possibly called TRBD1 or TRBD2 (5 bases each). The CDR3 loop spans 15 amino acids. The V gene's germline CDR1 is SGHRS and CDR2 YFSETQ. Trimming took off 5 bases at V and 3 bases at J, with 15 bases between the two ends. The CDR3 spells CASSSGPGNYNEQFF. CDR3 sequence (DNA): TGCGCCAGCAGTTCGGGACCGGGAAACTACAATGAGCAGTTCTTC.

This chain joins TRBV11-3 and TRBJ2-2; possibly TRBD1 for D (5 bases). Trimming took off 1 base at V and 1 base at J, with 7 bases between the two ends. The CDR3 totals 15 residues. Germline V gene data show CDR1 as SGHNT and CDR2 as YENEEA. In nucleotides, the CDR3 is TGTGCCAGCAGCTTAGGGACAAGGAACACCGGGGAGCTGTTTTTT. Residues: CASSLGTRNTGELFF.

This CDR3 reads CASSTHQPDTQYF. CDR3 coding DNA: TGTGCCAGCAGTACCCATCAGCCAGATACGCAGTATTTT. J is TRBJ2-3 and V is TRBV5-4; D is uncertain. The CDR3 runs to 13 residues. The V and J ends lost 5 bases and 4 bases respectively, with 11 bases between them. CDR1 and CDR2 from the germline V gene are SGHNT and YYREEE (reference sequence).

In DNA, the CDR3 is TGTGCCAGCAGCTGGACGAACACTGAAGCTTTCTTT. Encoded protein: CASSWTNTEAFF. This chain links TRBV11-3 with TRBJ1-1; D gene uncertain. The CDR3 has 12 amino acids. V shed 4 bases and J shed 1 base, with 4 bases lying between them. The germline V gene has CDR1 SGHNT and CDR2 YENEEA.

This clone was seen a handful of times. The genes are TRBV6-1 and TRBJ2-1; D is tentatively TRBD1 or TRBD2 (5 bases each). CDR3 length equals 13 residues. Looked up from germline, CDR1 is MNHNS and CDR2 is SASEGT. The ends were cut back, 10 bases at V and 6 bases at J, with 16 bases in the middle. CDR3 DNA sequence: TGTGCCACCTCCGGGACGGGCCTCAATGAGCAGTTCTTC. This codes for CATSGTGLNEQFF.

The chain combines TRBV13 with TRBJ2-7, with D possibly matching TRBD1 (5 bases). Deletions cut 1 base from V and 1 base from J, with 11 bases between. CDR1 is PRHDT, CDR2 FYEKMQ, per germline (reference sequence). The CDR3 contains 15 residues. The CDR3 DNA sequence: TGTGCCAGCAGCTTAGTTGTTGCAGGGTCCTACGAGCAGTACTTC. Its translation: CASSLVVAGSYEQYF.

This clone was picked up a small number of times. The V gene is TRBV11-3, the J gene TRBJ1-1; the match to TRBD1 covers 10 bases. V dropped 5 bases and J dropped 6; count of bases not matched to a gene: 6. CDR3 length: 14 amino acids. In germline, CDR1 is SGHNT, CDR2 YENEEA. The CDR3 nucleotides read TGTGCCAGCAGCCTAAGGGACAGGGGATCTGAAGCTTTCTTT. Translating gives CASSLRDRGSEAFF.

The chain recombines TRBV13 with TRBJ2-3; no reliable D call. Germline CDR1 reads PRHDT; CDR2 reads FYEKMQ (reference sequence). Trimming left V 1 base short and J 6 bases short, with 5 bases between. CDR3 length equals 12 residues. The CDR3 nucleotides read TGTGCCAGCAGCTTAGAGGCTGATACGCAGTATTTT. Translating it yields CASSLEADTQYF.

The chain employs TRBV10-3 and TRBJ1-1; D unresolved. The CDR3 has 15 amino acids. V lost 0 bases and J lost 0, with 8 bases in between. The germline V gene encodes CDR1 ENHRY and CDR2 SYGVKD. CDR3 bases: TGTGCCATCAGTGAGTCCGCACGTATGAACACTGAAGCTTTCTTT. Its protein product is CAISESARMNTEAFF.